This T cell receptor (beta chain) was sequenced during a study of T cell responses to AZD1222 COVID-19 vaccine. Study conclusions and caveats: Nearly half of spike-specific TCRs reportedly target variant regions that are unmutated in the B.1.351 and B.1.1.7 variants. The study sampled repertoires only after the peak T cell response. Most donors were white British and more were female, and clonal diversity was possibly underestimated. Baseline antibody screening turned up just a handful of seropositive AZD1222 recipients.

Remarks on this clone: The antigen remains unidentified.

J gave up 10 bases and V 6 bases, and 8 bases lay outside the gene matches. From germline, CDR1 is LNHDA and CDR2 SQIVND (reference sequence). The CDR3 consists of 15 residues. Sequencing used immunoSEQ multiplex PCR; TCRdb keeps in-frame clones, though not all of them. In the table there are fewer than 200,000 clones, roughly 92% of which are singletons. This receptor was obtained from an adult in good health. The chain has TRBV19 and TRBJ1-6, with 11 bases matching TRBD1. The material was peripheral blood, obtained on day 0 of AZD1222 vaccination. The CDR3 nucleotides are TGTGCCAGTAGCGGCCAGGGGACAGGGGGGTCACCCCTCCACTTT. Its translation: CASSGQGTGGSPLHF.